Each of the 30 T cell receptor beta chains below was sequenced from the same sample in a study of graft-versus-host responses after intestinal transplantation. Profiling relied on immunoSEQ multiplex PCR, and the TCRdb table lists in-frame clones only, not all of them. The repertoire has about 29,000 clones, approximately 90% of them found once; the top ten carry more than 9%. The sample consisted of PBMCs, taken about 450 days after intestinal transplantation. The receptors shown here come from a human patient who received an intestinal transplant, so some T cells may come from the graft donor.

The chain combines TRBV7-6 with TRBJ1-4; a weak D match, TRBD1 (6 bases). The CDR3 extends over 16 amino acids. Germline CDR1 and CDR2: SGHVS and FNYEAQ. V lost 5 bases, J lost 0 bases, and 13 bases lay in between. The CDR3 nucleotides are TGTGCCAGCAGCAGAGGACAGACCGCAACTAATGAAAAACTGTTTTTT. Translated: CASSRGQTATNEKLFF.

This clone showed up just once. The chain links TRBV5-1 to TRBJ1-1; tentatively, D is TRBD1 (5 bases). Germline V gene data show CDR1 as SGHRS and CDR2 as YFSETQ. The V and J ends lost 0 bases and 1 base respectively, with 10 bases between them. The CDR3 extends over 15 amino acids. The CDR3 region is CASSLGQGANTEAFF. CDR3 in DNA: TGCGCCAGCAGCTTGGGTCAGGGCGCGAACACTGAAGCTTTCTTT.

The rearrangement uses TRBV2 and TRBJ2-2; possibly TRBD2 for D (5 bases). The germline V gene encodes CDR1 SNHLY and CDR2 FYNNEI. V was clipped by 2 bases and J by 4 bases, with 8 bases between them. The CDR3 length is 14 residues. This CDR3 is CASSETGSTGELFF. DNA for the CDR3: TGTGCCAGCAGTGAAACGGGAAGCACCGGGGAGCTGTTTTTT.

This chain joins TRBV7-9 and TRBJ2-7; 10 positions match TRBD2. This CDR3 region has 18 residues. J was trimmed by 2 bases and V by 1 base; bases with no gene match: 11. CDR1 is SEHNR, CDR2 FQNEAQ, per germline (reference sequence). This CDR3 is CASSLGSVSSGRPYEQYF. CDR3 coding DNA: TGTGCCAGCAGCTTAGGGTCGGTCTCTAGCGGGAGACCCTACGAGCAGTACTTC.

The genes are TRBV11-1 and TRBJ2-7, with 8 positions matching TRBD1. V lost 0 bases and J lost 5; bases outside the gene matches: 3. Per the germline V gene, CDR1 is SGHAT and CDR2 is FQDESV (reference sequence). There are 14 residues in the CDR3. CDR3: CASSLAKDRDEQYF. DNA for the CDR3: TGTGCCAGCAGCTTAGCAAAGGACAGGGACGAGCAGTACTTC.

The chain is built from TRBV7-9 and TRBJ1-3; TRBD1 aligns across 9 bases. This CDR3 is built from 17 residues. V was pared by 3 bases and J by 5 bases, with 11 bases of the junction left unmatched. The V gene's germline CDR1 is SEHNR and CDR2 FQNEAQ (reference sequence). CDR3 residues: CASSFYGTGLERNTIYF. DNA for the CDR3: TGTGCCAGCAGCTTTTATGGGACAGGGTTGGAAAGAAACACCATATATTTT. Using reference TRBV7-9 and TRBJ1-3 for the parts outside the CDR3, the full variable domain is DTGVSQNPRHKITKRGQNVTFRCDPISEHNRLYWYRQTLGQGPEFLTYFQNEAQLEKSRLLSDRFSAERPKGSFSTLEIQRTEQGDSAMYLCASSFYGTGLERNTIYFGEGSWLTVV.

This clone was seen only once. The genes are TRBV7-9 and TRBJ1-2; D is possibly TRBD1 (5 bases). This CDR3 comprises 14 residues. V was clipped by 0 bases and J by 8 bases, with 13 bases between them. Germline-derived CDR1 and CDR2 are SEHNR and FQNEAQ (reference sequence). This CDR3 reads CASSLAATADGYTF. DNA for the CDR3: TGTGCCAGCAGCTTAGCTGCGACAGCGGACGGCTACACCTTC.

The chain carries TRBV19 and TRBJ2-2; the D gene is possibly TRBD2 (5 bases). CDR3 length: 15 amino acids. Trimming pared 3 bases from V and 6 bases from J, leaving 14 bases between. Germline V gene lookup returns CDR1 LNHDA and CDR2 SQIVND (reference sequence). The CDR3 here is CASSIQDYSAGELFF. CDR3 in DNA: TGTGCCAGTAGTATCCAGGATTATAGCGCCGGGGAGCTGTTTTTT.

The chain combines TRBV15 with TRBJ2-1, with a tentative D call TRBD1 (5 bases). V was clipped by 5 bases and J by 8 bases, with 10 bases between them. Germline V gene lookup returns CDR1 LNHNV and CDR2 YYDKDF (reference sequence). The CDR3 has 12 residues. The CDR3 sequence is CATSRRADEQFF. DNA for the CDR3: TGTGCCACCAGCCGCAGGGCGGATGAGCAGTTCTTC.

The gene calls are TRBV6-1 and TRBJ2-2; D remains ambiguous. Looked up from germline, CDR1 is MNHNS and CDR2 is SASEGT. Trimming shortened V by 7 bases and J by 2 bases, and 5 bases separated the two germline ends. The CDR3 loop spans 12 amino acids. The DNA of the CDR3 is TGTGCCAGCAACGGAAACACCGGGGAGCTGTTTTTT. Translating it yields CASNGNTGELFF.

The chain links TRBV19 to TRBJ1-5; 8 positions agree with TRBD1. In germline, CDR1 is LNHDA, CDR2 SQIVND (reference sequence). V lost 5 bases to trimming and J lost 5 bases; unmatched junction nucleotides: 8. The CDR3 is made up of 15 amino acids. CDR3 nucleotide sequence: TGTGCCAGTAGTCGGACAGGGCGGCCGGATCAGCCCCAGCATTTT. This encodes CASSRTGRPDQPQHF.

V and J are TRBV11-2 and TRBJ2-3; D not certain. Germline V gives CDR1 SGHAT, CDR2 FQNNGV. The CDR3 runs to 16 residues. With 5 bases removed from V and 2 bases from J, the gap between germline ends came to 17 bases. In DNA, the CDR3 is TGTGCCAGCAGCCCACGACTCCTCCCAACCACAGATACGCAGTATTTT. It is translated as CASSPRLLPTTDTQYF.

The rearrangement links TRBV5-4 to TRBJ2-7; a possible D gene is TRBD1 (6 bases). The CDR3 sequence is 14 residues long. Per germline, CDR1 SGHNT and CDR2 YYREEE (reference sequence). V was pared by 4 bases and J by 2 bases, with 13 bases between. In nucleotides, the CDR3 is TGTGCCAGCAGCAAGCAGGGGAAGACCTACGAGCAGTACTTC. This sequence encodes CASSKQGKTYEQYF.

The chain links TRBV7-8 to TRBJ2-5; TRBD2 is a possible D gene (6 bases). The V gene lost 2 bases and the J gene lost 7 bases, with 17 bases spanning the gap. CDR1 is SGHVS, CDR2 FQNEAQ, per germline. The CDR3 is 15 amino acids. The CDR3 DNA reads TGTGCCAGCAGCTTAAAACGCGGGACTCTTAGGACCCAGTACTTC. Protein sequence: CASSLKRGTLRTQYF.

Only a few counts were recorded for this clone. The chain recombines TRBV30 with TRBJ2-3, with D tentatively TRBD1 (6 bases). The ends were cut back, 4 bases at V and 2 bases at J, with 13 bases in the middle. The CDR3 sequence is 14 residues long. CDR1 and CDR2 (germline): GTSNPN, SVGIG (reference sequence). The CDR3 here is CAWKGQPITDTQYF. The CDR3 DNA follows: TGTGCCTGGAAAGGACAGCCAATCACAGATACGCAGTATTTT.

The rearrangement joins TRBV29-1 to TRBJ2-2, with D perhaps TRBD1 or TRBD2 (5 bases each). The germline CDR1 and CDR2 sequences are SQVTM and ANQGSEA. The V end lost 7 bases, the J end lost 4 bases, and 13 bases lay between the germline ends. The CDR3 extends over 13 amino acids. The CDR3 coding sequence is TGCAGCGGGGGACCCGCCGCCACCGGGGAGCTGTTTTTT. This codes for CSGGPAATGELFF.

This sequence joins TRBV25-1 and TRBJ1-2; TRBD1 might be the D (5 bases). There are 11 residues in the CDR3. The germline V and J ends were trimmed by 9 bases and 8 bases, with 13 bases remaining between them. Germline-derived CDR1 and CDR2 are MGHDK and SYGVNS. Written as DNA, the CDR3 is TGTGCCAGTGCCTGGGGGGAGGGCTACACCTTC. Translated: CASAWGEGYTF.

CDR3 DNA: TGCGCCAGCAGCCAAGTCCCGACAGGCACAGATACGCAGTATTTT. Its protein product is CASSQVPTGTDTQYF. The chain has TRBV4-1 and TRBJ2-3, with D possibly being TRBD1 (5 bases). Trimming removed 1 base at V and 1 base at J, with 9 bases between. CDR1 is MGHRA and CDR2 is YSYEKL in the germline V gene. CDR3 length equals 15 residues.

The rearrangement uses TRBV19 and TRBJ2-1; no definite D call. Germline lookup yields CDR1 LNHDA and CDR2 SQIVND (reference sequence). This CDR3 contains 14 residues. Trimming pared 1 base from V and 0 bases from J, leaving 4 bases between. DNA of the CDR3: TGTGCCAGTAGTATAGGGAGCTCCTACAATGAGCAGTTCTTC. It encodes CASSIGSSYNEQFF.

The chain employs TRBV9 and TRBJ1-1, with D uncertain. The CDR3 extends over 13 amino acids. The ends were cut back, 0 bases at V and 1 base at J, with 4 bases in the middle. Germline V gene data show CDR1 as SGDLS and CDR2 as YYNGEE. CDR3 residues: CASSVEGNTEAFF. CDR3 in DNA: TGTGCCAGCAGCGTAGAAGGGAACACTGAAGCTTTCTTT.

The chain joins TRBV4-3 to TRBJ1-3; D is unclear. CDR1 is LGHNA and CDR2 is YSLEER in the germline V gene. The germline V and J ends were trimmed by 3 bases and 3 bases, with 6 bases remaining between them. The CDR3 totals 13 residues. The CDR3 DNA is TGCGCCAGCAGCCAGATAGTTGGAAACACCATATATTTT. Amino acids: CASSQIVGNTIYF.

This clone was recorded only once. The chain employs TRBV5-8 and TRBJ2-7; the match to TRBD1 covers 10 bases. The CDR3 is 15 amino acids. CDR1 is SGHTS and CDR2 is YDEGEE in the germline V gene. V shed 1 base and J 6 bases; nucleotides not matched to a gene: 7. CDR3 sequence (DNA): TGTGCCAGCAGCTTGCGCCGGGACAGGGGAGCCGAGCAGTACTTC. Translating it yields CASSLRRDRGAEQYF.

V gene TRBV5-4 combines with J gene TRBJ1-1; the D gene is possibly TRBD1 (6 bases). CDR1 SGHNT and CDR2 YYREEE come from the germline V gene (reference sequence). The CDR3 spans 14 residues. Trimming shortened V by 0 bases and J by 4 bases, and 10 bases separated the two germline ends. CDR3 coding DNA: TGTGCCAGCAGCTTGGAAAGAGGGGGCACTGAAGCTTTCTTT. It yields the protein CASSLERGGTEAFF.

The chain couples TRBV11-2 to TRBJ2-7; D is ambiguous. Germline loops: CDR1 SGHAT, CDR2 FQNNGV. The length of the CDR3 is 13 residues. V was trimmed by 2 bases and J by 5 bases, leaving 10 bases between them. The CDR3 spells CASSLPGFDEQYF. The CDR3 bases are TGTGCCAGCAGCTTACCAGGATTCGACGAGCAGTACTTC. Full variable domain (outside the CDR3, taken from reference TRBV11-2 and TRBJ2-7): EAGVAQSPRYKIIEKRQSVAFWCNPISGHATLYWYQQILGQGPKLLIQFQNNGVVDDSQLPKDRFSAERLKGVDSTLKIQPAKLEDSAVYLCASSLPGFDEQYFGPGTRLTVT.

V gene TRBV11-2 combines with J gene TRBJ1-2; D not certain. V lost 5 bases and J lost 3, with 13 bases in between. Per germline, CDR1 SGHAT and CDR2 FQNNGV. CDR3 length equals 14 residues. CDR3 protein: CASSPRQAYYGYTF. DNA for the CDR3: TGTGCCAGCAGCCCGAGACAAGCTTACTATGGCTACACCTTC.

The V gene is TRBV6-1, the J gene TRBJ2-3; no clear D. Germline V gives CDR1 MNHNS, CDR2 SASEGT. V shed 2 bases and J shed 2 bases, with 14 bases lying between them. The CDR3 is 16 residues long. CDR3 region: CASSEKGQAVTDTQYF. In DNA form, the CDR3 reads TGTGCCAGCAGTGAAAAAGGGCAGGCAGTCACAGATACGCAGTATTTT.

The chain uses TRBV13 and TRBJ1-5; D is unclear. The CDR3 is 13 amino acids. V lost 2 bases and J 1 base, leaving 3 bases between the germline ends. Germline loops: CDR1 PRHDT, CDR2 FYEKMQ (reference sequence). CDR3 residues: CASSLHSNQPQHF. CDR3 nucleotides: TGTGCCAGCAGCTTACACAGCAATCAGCCCCAGCATTTT.

The V call is TRBV7-9, the J call TRBJ2-1, with D unresolved. The CDR3 runs 14 residues. V lost 4 bases to trimming and J lost 6 bases, with 13 bases between them. Germline loops: CDR1 SEHNR, CDR2 FQNEAQ (reference sequence). The CDR3 reads CASSSPFDSNEQFF. The DNA for the CDR3 is TGTGCCAGCAGCTCCCCATTCGACTCCAATGAGCAGTTCTTC. Together with reference TRBV7-9 and TRBJ2-1, the CDR3 gives the full variable domain: DTGVSQNPRHKITKRGQNVTFRCDPISEHNRLYWYRQTLGQGPEFLTYFQNEAQLEKSRLLSDRFSAERPKGSFSTLEIQRTEQGDSAMYLCASSSPFDSNEQFFGPGTRLTVL.

The chain is built from TRBV11-3 and TRBJ2-2; 7 nucleotides align to TRBD2. Germline CDR1 is SGHNT and CDR2 is YENEEA. The CDR3 is 15 amino acids. V was clipped by 5 bases and J by 7 bases; unmatched bases: 10. CDR3 amino acids: CASSHSGTTDGELFF. The CDR3 bases are TGTGCCAGCAGCCACTCCGGGACTACGGACGGGGAGCTGTTTTTT.

This chain uses TRBV4-2 with TRBJ2-5; 7 bases are shared with TRBD1. The CDR3 has 13 amino acids. The germline gives CDR1 LGHNA, CDR2 YNFKEQ. The V gene end was trimmed by 1 base and the J gene end by 4 bases; junction bases not matched to a gene: 0. CDR3 DNA sequence: TGTGCCAGCAGCCAAGGACAGGGAGAGACCCAGTACTTC. This translates into CASSQGQGETQYF.